This entry describes one T cell receptor (beta chain). Using immunoSEQ multiplex PCR, the repertoire was profiled, and TCRdb retains in-frame clones only, with some absent. The sample lists 35,000 to 40,000 clones; more than 70% were seen once. This entry comes from a study of control samples from healthy donors and cancer patients. Trimming took 2 bases from V and 5 from J, leaving 5 bases between them. CDR3 length: 12 residues. Germline loops: CDR1 KGHSH, CDR2 LQKENI. The receptor comes from a woman aged 60 to 75 with lung cancer. The chain has TRBV18 and TRBJ2-3; D is uncertain. Sequencing was done on a sample of PBMCs. The CDR3 bases are TGTGCCAGCTCACCAAGGGAAGATACGCAGTATTTT. It specifies CASSPREDTQYF.